This T cell receptor beta chain originates from a study of cytomegalovirus exposure and HLA in healthy donors. The V gene's germline CDR1 is SGHAT and CDR2 FQNNGV. With 3 bases removed from V and 1 base from J, the gap between germline ends came to 12 bases. CDR3 length: 15 residues. Regarding the study as a whole: The CMV antigen specificity of three CMV-associated chains was confirmed through in vitro analysis. Most TCRs appeared rarely, but some public TCRs recurred in many donors. For cytomegalovirus status, the classifier reportedly gave diagnoses with high specificity and sensitivity.

The assay was immunoSEQ multiplex PCR, and TCRdb's table has in-frame clones only and misses some. The sample has 110,000 or so clones; around 85% are singletons. The donors were part of the roughly 120-subject validation cohort, which stood apart from the roughly 670-subject first cohort. Regarding this clone: Its target is not known.

The TCR was taken from a woman aged 18-29 years in good health and CMV-seronegative. This rearrangement joins TRBV11-2 to TRBJ1-1; D may be TRBD1 (6 bases). Sample: PBMCs. CDR3 sequence (DNA): TGTGCCAGCAGCTTGACAGGTGGGAGGAACACTGAAGCTTTCTTT. Its translation is CASSLTGGRNTEAFF.